The source of this TCR beta chain is a study of blood T cell repertoires in COVID-19. Study information: Whether acute or convalescent, the COVID-19 samples came from the United States, Italy and Spain. The cDNA or gDNA used as material had been derived from T cells, B-cell-depleted T cells, or PBMCs.

Germline CDR1 LNHNV, CDR2 YYDKDF (reference sequence). CDR3 length: 14 amino acids. V lost 4 bases, J lost 3 bases, and 6 bases stayed unmatched. Original handling: Estimated nucleated cell counts came from reference gene primer amplification. Here immunoSEQ multiplex PCR was the method, and the copy in TCRdb shows in-frame clones only, minus some. Clonal size and the V and J genes are those of that table, whereas D and trimming came from the DNA. Of 110,000 to 150,000 clones listed, 81% are singletons. The chain links TRBV15 to TRBJ2-7; the match to TRBD1 covers 7 bases. The source is a human donor in a cohort sampled during active COVID-19. The sample consisted of peripheral blood. Here the CDR3 reads CATSKTRQGYEQYF. The CDR3, as DNA: TGTGCCACCAGCAAAACCCGACAGGGCTACGAGCAGTACTTC.